This entry lists 11 T cell receptor beta chains sequenced from one sample in a study of PD-1 blockade in classical Hodgkin lymphoma. All trial patients relapsed after autologous stem cell transplantation. Negative selection with magnetic separation was used to purify CD4+ T cells from thawed PBMCs. Libraries were prepared by immunoSEQ multiplex PCR; TCRdb keeps only in-frame clonotypes and omits some of them. This sample has 30,000 to 35,000 clones, with over 75% found just once. The sample in question was CD4+ T cells from blood, obtained at baseline. These TCRs come from a human donor with classical Hodgkin lymphoma.

V and J are TRBV6-5 and TRBJ1-5; D is ambiguous. This CDR3 region has 16 residues. The germline gives CDR1 MNHEY, CDR2 SVGAGI. V shed 4 bases and J shed 0 bases, with 13 bases lying between them. The CDR3, as DNA: TGTGCCAGCAGTTTCCGGACGGCTCCTAGCAATCAGCCCCAGCATTTT. This codes for CASSFRTAPSNQPQHF.

The chain has TRBV5-1 and TRBJ1-1; D unclear. The CDR3 consists of 14 residues. The germline V gene has CDR1 SGHRS and CDR2 YFSETQ. V was cut by 0 bases and J by 1 base, with 7 bases left in between. The CDR3 here is CASSLGTKNTEAFF. The CDR3 DNA reads TGCGCCAGCAGCTTGGGTACAAAGAACACTGAAGCTTTCTTT.

This chain connects TRBV19 to TRBJ2-7; 9 bases map to TRBD1. J lost 6 bases, V lost 5 bases, and 8 bases had no gene match. The CDR3 loop spans 14 amino acids. Germline CDR1 LNHDA, CDR2 SQIVND (reference sequence). The CDR3 sequence: CASSPTGGSGEQYF. The DNA for the CDR3 is TGTGCCAGTAGTCCCACAGGGGGCTCGGGCGAGCAGTACTTC.

The chain joins TRBV30 to TRBJ2-7; no clear D gene. V lost 0 bases and J lost 0, with 12 bases in between. The CDR3 is made up of 15 amino acids. Germline values: CDR1 GTSNPN, CDR2 SVGIG (reference sequence). As DNA, the CDR3 is TGTGCCTGGAGTGTAAGGAGCTTGGCCTCCTACGAGCAGTACTTC. It encodes CAWSVRSLASYEQYF. Using reference TRBV30 and TRBJ2-7 for the parts outside the CDR3, the full variable domain is SQTIHQWPATLVQPVGSPLSLECTVEGTSNPNLYWYRQAAGRGLQLLFYSVGIGQISSEVPQNLSASRPQDRQFILSSKKLLLSDSGFYLCAWSVRSLASYEQYFGPGTRLTVT.

This clone occurred once. The genes are TRBV27 and TRBJ2-1; 7 positions match TRBD2. Germline CDR1 reads MNHEY; CDR2 reads SMNVEV (reference sequence). V shed 0 bases, J shed 3 bases, and the junction held 8 bases outside the gene matches. The CDR3 consists of 17 residues. The CDR3 sequence is CASSLSRPSGSYNEQFF. The CDR3 nucleotides are TGTGCCAGCAGTTTATCGCGGCCTAGCGGCAGCTACAATGAGCAGTTCTTC.

In its sample, this clone was seen once. The rearrangement uses TRBV5-1 and TRBJ2-1; the D is unclear. The germline V gene encodes CDR1 SGHRS and CDR2 YFSETQ. V was shortened by 1 base and J by 0 bases, with 11 bases between the two germline ends. The CDR3 consists of 16 residues. CDR3 nucleotide sequence: TGCGCCAGCAGCTTGAATAAGGTGAGCTCCTACAATGAGCAGTTCTTC. Its protein product is CASSLNKVSSYNEQFF.

This rearrangement joins TRBV2 to TRBJ1-3; D is unresolved. In germline, CDR1 is SNHLY, CDR2 FYNNEI. The CDR3 sequence is 14 residues long. Trimming took 7 bases from V and 4 from J, leaving 14 bases between them. For the CDR3, the DNA is TGTGCCAGCAAGGAAGGAGGCAGAGGAAACACCATATATTTT. This codes for CASKEGGRGNTIYF. The full variable domain, in which reference TRBV2 and TRBJ1-3 provide the parts outside the CDR3, is EPEVTQTPSHQVTQMGQEVILRCVPISNHLYFYWYRQILGQKVEFLVSFYNNEISEKSEIFDDQFSVERPDGSNFTLKIRSTKLEDSAMYFCASKEGGRGNTIYFGEGSWLTVV.

This chain joins TRBV6-6 and TRBJ2-1, with 14 nucleotides matching TRBD2. This CDR3 has 15 amino acids. V shed 0 bases, J shed 9 bases, and the junction held 1 base outside the gene matches. CDR1 and CDR2 (germline): MNHNY, SVGAGI (reference sequence). CDR3 DNA sequence: TGTGCCAGCAGTTACTCCGGGACTAGCGGGAGTGAGCAGTTCTTC. Its protein product is CASSYSGTSGSEQFF.

This clone was counted a single time. The chain joins TRBV10-3 to TRBJ1-1; 11 bases align to TRBD1. The CDR3 extends over 16 amino acids. V lost 6 bases, J lost 1 base, and 7 bases stayed unmatched. Germline assignment: CDR1 ENHRY and CDR2 SYGVKD. This CDR3 reads CAIRGTGGRRNTEAFF. The CDR3 DNA is TGTGCCATCAGGGGGACAGGGGGACGAAGGAACACTGAAGCTTTCTTT.

V and J are TRBV6-6 and TRBJ2-7; TRBD1 is a possible D gene (5 bases). Germline V gene lookup returns CDR1 MNHNY and CDR2 SVGAGI (reference sequence). This CDR3 is 15 amino acids long. Trimming stripped 4 bases from V and 4 bases from J, with 17 bases between. The CDR3 here is CASSSTVPVGYEQYF. The DNA for the CDR3 is TGTGCCAGCAGTTCGACAGTGCCGGTTGGATACGAGCAGTACTTC.

V and J are TRBV19 and TRBJ1-3; D perhaps matches TRBD1 (5 bases). Germline CDR1 is LNHDA and CDR2 is SQIVND (reference sequence). The ends were cut back, 6 bases at V and 0 bases at J, with 9 bases in the middle. The CDR3 has 14 amino acids. The CDR3 spells CASRGTASGNTIYF. DNA of the CDR3: TGTGCCAGTAGAGGGACGGCCTCTGGAAACACCATATATTTT.